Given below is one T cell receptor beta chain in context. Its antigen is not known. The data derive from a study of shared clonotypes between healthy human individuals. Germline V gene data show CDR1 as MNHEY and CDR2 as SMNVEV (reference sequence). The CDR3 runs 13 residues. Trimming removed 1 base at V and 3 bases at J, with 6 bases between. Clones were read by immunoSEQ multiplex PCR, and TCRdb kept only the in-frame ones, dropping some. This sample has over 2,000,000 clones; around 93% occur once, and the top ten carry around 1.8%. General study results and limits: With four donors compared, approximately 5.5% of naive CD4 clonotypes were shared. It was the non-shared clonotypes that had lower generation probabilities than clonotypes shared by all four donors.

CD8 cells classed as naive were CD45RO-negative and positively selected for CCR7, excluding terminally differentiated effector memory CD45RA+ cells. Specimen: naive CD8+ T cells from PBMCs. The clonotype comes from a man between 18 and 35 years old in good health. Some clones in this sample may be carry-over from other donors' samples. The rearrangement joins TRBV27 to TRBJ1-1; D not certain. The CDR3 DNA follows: TGTGCCAGCAGTTTATGGCAGGACACTGAAGCTTTCTTT. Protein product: CASSLWQDTEAFF.